The 7 T cell receptor beta chains below were found in one sample sequenced in a study of T-cell reconstitution after alpha-beta-depleted transplantation in children. TCRbeta library preparation incorporated unique molecular identifiers. TCRdb re-called the PCR reads with MiXCR, one entry per CDR3 protein. The table lists approximately 85,000 distinct CDR3 sequences, 13% to 15% of them singletons. This specimen consisted of PBMCs, mostly from graft donor cells, obtained 180 days after TCRalphabeta/CD19-depleted stem cell transplant. All receptors derive from a male patient between 2 and 10 years old who had a stem cell transplant for acute lymphoblastic leukemia, so the T cells may come from the graft donor.

In its sample, this clonotype was seen a few times. CDR3 bases: TGTGCCAGCAGCTTGACCGTCCACGAGCAGTACTTC. It encodes CASSLTVHEQYF. The rearrangement uses TRBV7-9 and TRBJ2-7, with D uncertain. Between the trimmed V and J ends, which lost 3 bases and 5 bases, there was a span of 8 bases. CDR3 length: 12 residues. The germline V gene encodes CDR1 SEHNR and CDR2 FQNEAQ (reference sequence).

This clonotype was seen more than once but under ten times. The gene calls are TRBV27 and TRBJ2-7, with D maybe TRBD1 (6 bases). CDR3 length: 15 amino acids. Per germline, CDR1 MNHEY and CDR2 SMNVEV (reference sequence). The V gene lost 2 bases and the J gene lost 3 bases, with 14 bases spanning the gap. The CDR3 DNA reads as TGTGCCAGCAGTTTAGCGACTCACAGGGACTACGAGCAGTACTTC. Its translation: CASSLATHRDYEQYF.

V is TRBV6-5 and J is TRBJ2-7; the D is unclear. Germline V gene data show CDR1 as MNHEY and CDR2 as SVGAGI. The CDR3 is 15 amino acids. Trimming cost V 0 bases and J 1 base, with 10 bases left between them. Written as DNA, the CDR3 is TGTGCCAGCAGTTACTCGTACAGAGATTCCTACGAGCAGTACTTC. This gives the protein CASSYSYRDSYEQYF.

In this sample, this clonotype turned up a few times. The CDR3 DNA reads TGTGCCAGCATTTCGGGTCCGTACACAGATACGCAGTATTTT. Translating it yields CASISGPYTDTQYF. V usage is TRBV12-3 or TRBV12-4 and J usage is TRBJ2-3; no definite D call. Deletions cut 7 bases from V and 2 bases from J, with 13 bases between. The CDR3 is made up of 14 amino acids.

CDR3 in DNA: TGCGCCAGCAGCCAAGATCGCCGGGTTACAGGGATGATGCAGTATTTT. This codes for CASSQDRRVTGMMQYF. J is TRBJ2-3 and V is TRBV4-3; a possible D gene is TRBD1 (6 bases). CDR1 LGHNA and CDR2 YSLEER come from the germline V gene. V lost 0 bases, J lost 11 bases, and 21 bases lay in between. The CDR3 is 16 amino acids.

The V and J genes are TRBV24-1 and TRBJ2-1; D is perhaps TRBD1 (5 bases). Trimming left V 0 bases short and J 2 bases short, with 10 bases between. The CDR3 spans 16 residues. The germline gives CDR1 KGHDR, CDR2 SFDVKD. For the CDR3, the DNA is TGTGCCACCAGTGATTTGACAGGACCAACCTACAATGAGCAGTTCTTC. The encoded protein is CATSDLTGPTYNEQFF.

This clonotype was seen more than once but under ten times. J is TRBJ1-5 and V is TRBV7-9; D is undetermined. The germline CDR1 and CDR2 sequences are SEHNR and FQNEAQ (reference sequence). Deletions cut 1 base from V and 2 bases from J, with 12 bases between. The CDR3 has 16 residues. Written as DNA, the CDR3 is TGTGCCAGCAGCTTAGGAGGGTGGCTGGGCAATCAGCCCCAGCATTTT. Encoded protein: CASSLGGWLGNQPQHF. The entire variable domain, with the rest obtained from reference TRBV7-9 and TRBJ1-5, is as follows: DTGVSQNPRHKITKRGQNVTFRCDPISEHNRLYWYRQTLGQGPEFLTYFQNEAQLEKSRLLSDRFSAERPKGSFSTLEIQRTEQGDSAMYLCASSLGGWLGNQPQHFGDGTRLSIL.